The clone carrying this TCR beta chain was seen a handful of times. V shed 0 bases and J shed 7 bases, with 11 bases lying between them. In germline, CDR1 is SGHNT, CDR2 YYREEE (reference sequence). The CDR3 extends over 13 amino acids. The table came from immunoSEQ multiplex PCR; TCRdb's copy has only in-frame clones and leaves some out. The data hold some 80,000 clones, with about 88% observed a single time. The data stem from a study of blood T cell repertoires in COVID-19. The material sequenced was peripheral blood. The clonotype comes from a human donor in a cohort sampled during active COVID-19. The gene calls are TRBV5-4 and TRBJ2-7; D unresolved. The CDR3 spells CASSLDAYREQYF. Written as DNA, the CDR3 is TGTGCCAGCAGCTTGGACGCTTACAGAGAGCAGTACTTC.